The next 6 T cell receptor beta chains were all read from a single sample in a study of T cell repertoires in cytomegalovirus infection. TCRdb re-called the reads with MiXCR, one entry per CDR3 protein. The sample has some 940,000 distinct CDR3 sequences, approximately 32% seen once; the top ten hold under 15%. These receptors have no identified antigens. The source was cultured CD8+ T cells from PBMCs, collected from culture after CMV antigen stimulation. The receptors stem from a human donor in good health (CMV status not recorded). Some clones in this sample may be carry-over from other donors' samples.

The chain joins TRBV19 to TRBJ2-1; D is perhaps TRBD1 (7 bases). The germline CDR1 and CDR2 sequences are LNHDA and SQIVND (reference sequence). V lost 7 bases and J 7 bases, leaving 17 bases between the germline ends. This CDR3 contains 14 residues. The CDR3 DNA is TGTGCCAGTACCTGGCAGGGGGGCTTTAATGAGCAGTTCTTC. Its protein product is CASTWQGGFNEQFF.

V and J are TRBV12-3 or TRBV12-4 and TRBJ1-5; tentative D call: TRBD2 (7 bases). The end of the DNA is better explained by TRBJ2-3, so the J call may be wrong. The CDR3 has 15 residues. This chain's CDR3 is CASIPGDYGNQPQYF. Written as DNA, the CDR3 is TGTGCCAGCATCCCAGGGGACTATGGGAATCAGCCCCAGTATTTT.

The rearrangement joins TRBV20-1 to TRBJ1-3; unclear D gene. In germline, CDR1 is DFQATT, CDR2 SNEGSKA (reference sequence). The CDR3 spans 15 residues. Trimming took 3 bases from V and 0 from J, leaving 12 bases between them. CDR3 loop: CSASPAALSGNTIYF. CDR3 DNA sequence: TGCAGTGCTAGCCCCGCGGCACTCTCTGGAAACACCATATATTTT.

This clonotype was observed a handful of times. The CDR3 region is CASRVPRDRDAEQYF. The DNA for the CDR3 is TGTGCCAGCAGGGTTCCCCGGGACAGGGACGCCGAGCAGTACTTC. V is TRBV6-1 and J is TRBJ2-7; 9 nucleotides line up with TRBD1. Germline V CDR1 and CDR2: MNHNS, SASEGT. There are 15 residues in the CDR3. Losses at the gene ends were 6 bases for V and 6 bases for J; bases not matched to a gene: 12.

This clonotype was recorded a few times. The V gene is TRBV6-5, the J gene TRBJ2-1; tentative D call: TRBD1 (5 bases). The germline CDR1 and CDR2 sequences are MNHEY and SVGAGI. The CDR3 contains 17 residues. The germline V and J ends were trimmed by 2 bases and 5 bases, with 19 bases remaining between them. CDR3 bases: TGTGCCAGCAGTTACGTGCATTTTAGGACAATCAACAATGAGCAGTTCTTC. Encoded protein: CASSYVHFRTINNEQFF.

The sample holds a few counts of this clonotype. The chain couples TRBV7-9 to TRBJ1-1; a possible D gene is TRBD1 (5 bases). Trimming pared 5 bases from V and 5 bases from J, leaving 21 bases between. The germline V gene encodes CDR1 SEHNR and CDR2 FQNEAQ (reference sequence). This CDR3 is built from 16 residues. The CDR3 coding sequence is TGTGCCAGCAGCCCAGATTCCGCAGGGTCGGGGACTGAAGCTTTCTTT. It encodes CASSPDSAGSGTEAFF.